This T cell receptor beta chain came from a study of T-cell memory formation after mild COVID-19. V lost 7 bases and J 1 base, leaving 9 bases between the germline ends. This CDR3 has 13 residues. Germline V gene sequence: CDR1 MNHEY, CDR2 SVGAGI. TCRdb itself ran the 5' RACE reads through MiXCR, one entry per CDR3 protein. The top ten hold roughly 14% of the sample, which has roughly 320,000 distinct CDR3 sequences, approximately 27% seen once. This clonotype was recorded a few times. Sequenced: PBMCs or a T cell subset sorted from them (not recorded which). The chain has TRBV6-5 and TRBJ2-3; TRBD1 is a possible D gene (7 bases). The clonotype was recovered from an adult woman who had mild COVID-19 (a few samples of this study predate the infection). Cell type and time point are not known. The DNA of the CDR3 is TGTGCCAGCACCAGGGGGGGCACAGATACGCAGTATTTT. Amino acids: CASTRGGTDTQYF.